The rows below give T cell receptor beta chains drawn from one sample of a study of metastatic and nonmetastatic thyroid tumors. Using MiXCR, TCRdb re-called clones from the PCR reads. The sample records around 34,000 clones, about 17% being singletons. Sample: blood. The source of these receptors is a female donor with papillary thyroid cancer or a benign thyroid nodule (not recorded which). Some clones in this sample may be carry-over from other donors' samples. Both conserved end residues are part of each CDR3. Fields, in order: clone size, V gene, J gene, D gene, CDR3 length, CDR3 protein, CDR3 DNA. The D gene is left open where the match is weak. Not every row has a clone size; where given, it reads once, few, many or a size class.

few	TRBV6-5	TRBJ2-6	-	18	CASSRGVVVSAGANVLTF	TGTGCCAGCAGCCGCGGGGTTGTGGTGAGCGCTGGGGCCAACGTCCTGACTTTC
many	TRBV5-4	TRBJ2-3	TRBD2	15	CASSSLAGPTDTQYF	TGTGCCAGCAGCTCCTTAGCGGGACCCACAGATACGCAGTATTTT
many	TRBV10-3	TRBJ2-1	TRBD1	13	CAVRDRDYNEQFF	TGTGCCGTCAGGGACAGAGACTACAATGAGCAGTTCTTC
-	TRBV13	TRBJ2-7	-	15	CASILRTQAEEGQYF	TGTGCCAGCATCTTACGAACACAGGCTGAAGAAGGGCAGTACTTC
few	TRBV5-5	TRBJ1-2	TRBD1	15	CASSFLGRGTYGYTF	TGTGCCAGCAGCTTTCTCGGCAGGGGGACCTATGGCTACACCTTC
many	TRBV3-1	TRBJ2-7	-	12	CASSQLLGSVYF	TGTGCCAGCAGCCAACTACTAGGGAGTGTGTACTTC
many	TRBV4-2	TRBJ2-1	-	13	CASSPSETYEQFF	TGTGCCAGCAGCCCGTCGGAGACATACGAGCAGTTCTTC
many	TRBV11-3	TRBJ2-1	-	12	CASSPRLGEQFF	TGTGCCAGCAGCCCTCGGCTGGGGGAGCAGTTCTTC
many	TRBV29-1	TRBJ2-7	TRBD1	12	CSVGTGIYEQYF	TGCAGCGTGGGGACAGGGATATACGAGCAGTACTTC
many	TRBV6-1	TRBJ2-3	TRBD1	18	CASSEALVGTGGRDTQYF	TGTGCCAGCAGTGAAGCTCTCGTAGGGACAGGGGGCCGGGATACGCAGTATTTT
few	TRBV15	TRBJ2-7	TRBD1	14	CATSRELGGHEQYF	TGTGCCACCAGCAGAGAGTTAGGGGGCCACGAGCAGTACTTC